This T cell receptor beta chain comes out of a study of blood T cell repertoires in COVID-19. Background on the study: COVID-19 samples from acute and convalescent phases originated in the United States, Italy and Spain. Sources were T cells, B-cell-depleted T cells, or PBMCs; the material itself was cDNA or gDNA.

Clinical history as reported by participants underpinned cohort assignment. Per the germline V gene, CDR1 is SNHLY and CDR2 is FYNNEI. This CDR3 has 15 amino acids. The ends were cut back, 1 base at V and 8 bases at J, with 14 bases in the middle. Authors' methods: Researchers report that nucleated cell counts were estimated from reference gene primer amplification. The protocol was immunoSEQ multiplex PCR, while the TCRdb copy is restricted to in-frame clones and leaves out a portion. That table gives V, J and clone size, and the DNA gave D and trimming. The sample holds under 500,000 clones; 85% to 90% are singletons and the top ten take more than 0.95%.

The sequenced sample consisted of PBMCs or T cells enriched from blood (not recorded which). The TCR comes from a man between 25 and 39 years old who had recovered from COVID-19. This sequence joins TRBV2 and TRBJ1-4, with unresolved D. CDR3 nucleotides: TGTGCCAGCAGTGAAGGTTTACACGACGGGGAAAAACTGTTTTTT. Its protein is CASSEGLHDGEKLFF.